This T cell receptor (beta chain) comes out of a study of blood T cell repertoires in COVID-19. About the study: Sample material is recorded as cDNA or gDNA derived from T cells, B-cell-depleted T cells, or PBMCs.

V lost 6 bases, J lost 5 bases, and 13 bases lay in between. CDR3 length equals 13 residues. The germline gives CDR1 SGHTA, CDR2 FQGNSA. Authors' processing steps: Amplified reference gene primers provided the basis for estimating nucleated cell counts. Some clones are missing from TCRdb's copy, which holds only in-frame ones; the method was immunoSEQ multiplex PCR. For V, J and clone size, that table is used; D and trimming come from the DNA. The table records some 87,000 clones, approximately 80% of them present only once. This chain uses TRBV7-2 with TRBJ2-5; D is ambiguous. The sample consisted of peripheral blood. This TCR was sampled from a woman between 70 and 85 years old with active or convalescent COVID-19. The DNA for the CDR3 is TGTGCCAGCAGTCAAAGCAATTGGGAGACCCAGTACTTC. This sequence encodes CASSQSNWETQYF.